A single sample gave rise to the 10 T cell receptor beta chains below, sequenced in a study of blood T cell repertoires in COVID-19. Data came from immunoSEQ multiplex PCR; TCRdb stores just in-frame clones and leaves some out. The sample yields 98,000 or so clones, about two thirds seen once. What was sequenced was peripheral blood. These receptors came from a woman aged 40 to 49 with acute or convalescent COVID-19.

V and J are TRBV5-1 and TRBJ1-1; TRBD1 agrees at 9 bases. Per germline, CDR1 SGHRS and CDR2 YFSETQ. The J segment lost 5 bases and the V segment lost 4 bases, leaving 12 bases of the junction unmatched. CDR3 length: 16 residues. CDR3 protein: CASSRSLTGGKTEAFF. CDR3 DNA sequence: TGCGCCAGCAGCCGTTCCCTAACAGGGGGCAAGACTGAAGCTTTCTTT.

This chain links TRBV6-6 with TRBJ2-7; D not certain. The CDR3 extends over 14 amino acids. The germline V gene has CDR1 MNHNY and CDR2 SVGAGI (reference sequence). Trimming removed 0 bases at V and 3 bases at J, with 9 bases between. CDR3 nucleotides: TGTGCCAGCAGTTACTCTGCAGGTCTCTACGAGCAGTACTTC. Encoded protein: CASSYSAGLYEQYF.

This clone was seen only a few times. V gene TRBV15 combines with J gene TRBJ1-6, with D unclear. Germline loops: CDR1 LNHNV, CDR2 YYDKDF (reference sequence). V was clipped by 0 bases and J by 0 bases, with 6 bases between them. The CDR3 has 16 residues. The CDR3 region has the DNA TGTGCCACCAGCAGAGATTACAGCTCCTATAATTCACCCCTCCACTTT. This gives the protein CATSRDYSSYNSPLHF. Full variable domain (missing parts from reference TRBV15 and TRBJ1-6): DAMVIQNPRYQVTQFGKPVTLSCSQTLNHNVMYWYQQKSSQAPKLLFHYYDKDFNNEADTPDNFQSRRPNTSFCFLDIRSPGLGDTAMYLCATSRDYSSYNSPLHFGNGTRLTVT.

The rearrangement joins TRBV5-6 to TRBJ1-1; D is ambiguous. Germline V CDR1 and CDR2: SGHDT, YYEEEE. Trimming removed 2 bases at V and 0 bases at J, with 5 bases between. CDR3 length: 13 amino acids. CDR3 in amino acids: CASSFLLNTEAFF. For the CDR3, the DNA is TGTGCCAGCAGCTTCCTATTGAACACTGAAGCTTTCTTT.

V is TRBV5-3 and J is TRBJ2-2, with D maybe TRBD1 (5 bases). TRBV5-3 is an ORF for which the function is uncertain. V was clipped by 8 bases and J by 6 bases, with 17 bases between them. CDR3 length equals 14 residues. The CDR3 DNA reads TGTGCCAGTGCAGGGCTCGCGCAGGCCGGGGAGCTGTTTTTT. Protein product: CASAGLAQAGELFF.

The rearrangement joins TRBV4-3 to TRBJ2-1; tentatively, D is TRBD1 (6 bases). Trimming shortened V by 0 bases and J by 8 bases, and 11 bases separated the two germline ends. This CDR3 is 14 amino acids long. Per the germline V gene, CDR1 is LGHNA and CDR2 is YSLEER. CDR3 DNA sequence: TGCGCCAGCAGCCAAGAACAGGGCCCTCATGAGCAGTTCTTC. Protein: CASSQEQGPHEQFF.

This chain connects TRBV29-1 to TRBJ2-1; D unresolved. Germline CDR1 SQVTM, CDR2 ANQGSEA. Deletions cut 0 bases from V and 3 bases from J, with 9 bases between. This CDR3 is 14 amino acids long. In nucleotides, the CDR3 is TGCAGCGTTGAAGACCCTCTAGGCTACAATGAGCAGTTCTTC. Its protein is CSVEDPLGYNEQFF.

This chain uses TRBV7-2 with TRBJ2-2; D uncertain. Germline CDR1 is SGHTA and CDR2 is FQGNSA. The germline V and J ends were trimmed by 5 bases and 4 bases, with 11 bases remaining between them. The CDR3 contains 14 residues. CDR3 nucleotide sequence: TGTGCCAGCAGCCCCCAGCAGGCCACCGGGGAGCTGTTTTTT. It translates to CASSPQQATGELFF.

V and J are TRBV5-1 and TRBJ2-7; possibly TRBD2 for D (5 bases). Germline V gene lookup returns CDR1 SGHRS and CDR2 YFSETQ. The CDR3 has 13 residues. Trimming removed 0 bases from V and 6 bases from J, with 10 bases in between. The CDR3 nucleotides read TGCGCCAGCAGCTTGGGTAGAGGGTTCGAGCAGTACTTC. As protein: CASSLGRGFEQYF.

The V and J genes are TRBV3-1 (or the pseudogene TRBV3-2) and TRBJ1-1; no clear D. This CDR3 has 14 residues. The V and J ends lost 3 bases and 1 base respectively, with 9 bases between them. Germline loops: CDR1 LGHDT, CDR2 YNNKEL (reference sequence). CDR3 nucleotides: TGTGCCAGCAGCCATTCTCACAAGAACACTGAAGCTTTCTTT. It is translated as CASSHSHKNTEAFF.